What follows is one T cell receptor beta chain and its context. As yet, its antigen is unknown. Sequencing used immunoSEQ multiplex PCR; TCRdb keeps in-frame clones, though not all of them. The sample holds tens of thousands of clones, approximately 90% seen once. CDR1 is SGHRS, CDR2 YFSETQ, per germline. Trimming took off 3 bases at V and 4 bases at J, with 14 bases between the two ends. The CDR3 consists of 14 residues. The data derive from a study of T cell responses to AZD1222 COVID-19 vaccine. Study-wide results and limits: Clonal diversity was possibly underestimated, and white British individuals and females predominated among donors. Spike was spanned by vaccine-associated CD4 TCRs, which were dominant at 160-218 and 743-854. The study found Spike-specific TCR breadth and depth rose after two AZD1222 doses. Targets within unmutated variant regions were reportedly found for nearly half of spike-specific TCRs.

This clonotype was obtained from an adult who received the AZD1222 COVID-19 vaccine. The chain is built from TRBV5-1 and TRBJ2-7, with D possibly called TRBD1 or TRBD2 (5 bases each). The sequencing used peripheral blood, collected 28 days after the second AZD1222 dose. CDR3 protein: CASSWDGGGYEQYF. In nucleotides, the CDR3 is TGCGCCAGCAGCTGGGACGGAGGTGGGTACGAGCAGTACTTC. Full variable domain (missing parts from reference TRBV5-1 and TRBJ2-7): KAGVTQTPRYLIKTRGQQVTLSCSPISGHRSVSWYQQTPGQGLQFLFEYFSETQRNKGNFPGRFSGRQFSNSRSEMNVSTLELGDSALYLCASSWDGGGYEQYFGPGTRLTVT.